This T cell receptor (beta chain) was documented in a study of shared clonotypes between healthy human individuals. Study-level information: In total, the donors were two women and a few men aged 18 to 49.

HIV-negative, healthy adults without recent acute infections or vaccinations were the donors. CD8 memory comprised CD45RO+ plus CCR7-negative CD45RA+ TemRA cells. The CDR3 extends over 14 amino acids. The V segment lost 0 bases and the J segment 10 bases; nucleotides outside the gene matches: 4. CDR1 and CDR2 (germline): SGHDT, YYEEEE. The sample holds one count of this clone. Assay execution proceeded at the deep level. The table came from immunoSEQ multiplex PCR; TCRdb's copy has only in-frame clones and leaves some out. The sample comprises fewer than 350,000 clones, around 87% of which are singletons, and roughly 17% rests with the top ten.

Material: memory CD8+ T cells sorted from blood. Subset denoted: CD45RO+ cells pooled with CCR7-negative TemRA cells. This sequence joins TRBV5-6 and TRBJ1-6, with 7 nucleotides matching TRBD1. This clonotype was sampled from a man aged 18-30 years in good health. CDR3 amino acids: CASSLGQGGSPLHF. As DNA, the CDR3 is TGTGCCAGCAGCTTGGGACAGGGAGGGTCACCCCTCCACTTT.